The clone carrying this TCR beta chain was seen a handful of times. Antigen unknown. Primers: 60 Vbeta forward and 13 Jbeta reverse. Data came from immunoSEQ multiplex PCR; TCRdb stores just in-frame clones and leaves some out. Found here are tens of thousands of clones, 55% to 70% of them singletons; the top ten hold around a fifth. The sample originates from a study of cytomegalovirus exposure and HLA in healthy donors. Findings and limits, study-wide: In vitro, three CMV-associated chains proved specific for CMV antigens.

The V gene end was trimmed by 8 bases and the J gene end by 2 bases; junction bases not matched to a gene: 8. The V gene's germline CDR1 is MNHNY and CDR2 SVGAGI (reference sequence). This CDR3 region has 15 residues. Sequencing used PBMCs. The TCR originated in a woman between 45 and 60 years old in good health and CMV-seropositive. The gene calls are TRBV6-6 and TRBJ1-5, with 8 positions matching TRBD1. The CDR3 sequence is CASREDRVGNQPQHF. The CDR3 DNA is TGTGCCAGCCGAGAGGACAGGGTTGGCAATCAGCCCCAGCATTTT.